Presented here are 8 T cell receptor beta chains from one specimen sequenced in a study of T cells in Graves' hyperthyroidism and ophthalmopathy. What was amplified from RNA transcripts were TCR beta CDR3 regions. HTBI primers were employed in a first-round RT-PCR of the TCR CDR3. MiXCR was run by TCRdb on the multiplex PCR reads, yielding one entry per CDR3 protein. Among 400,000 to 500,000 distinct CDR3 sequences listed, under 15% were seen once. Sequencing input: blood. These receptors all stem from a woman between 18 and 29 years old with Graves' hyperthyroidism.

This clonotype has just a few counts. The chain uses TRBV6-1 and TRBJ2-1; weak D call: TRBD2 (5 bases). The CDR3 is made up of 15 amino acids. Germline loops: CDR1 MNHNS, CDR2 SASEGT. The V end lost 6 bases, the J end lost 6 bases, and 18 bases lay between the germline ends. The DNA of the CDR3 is TGTGCCAGCAGCAGCCTAGCCCCAGGAGGCAATGAGCAGTTCTTC. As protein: CASSSLAPGGNEQFF.

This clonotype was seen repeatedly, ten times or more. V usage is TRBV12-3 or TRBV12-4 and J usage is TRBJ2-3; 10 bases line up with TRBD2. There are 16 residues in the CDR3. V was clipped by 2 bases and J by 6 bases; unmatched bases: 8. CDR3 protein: CASSLKSGRAGDTQYF. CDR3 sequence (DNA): TGTGCCAGCAGTTTAAAAAGCGGGAGGGCCGGGGATACGCAGTATTTT.

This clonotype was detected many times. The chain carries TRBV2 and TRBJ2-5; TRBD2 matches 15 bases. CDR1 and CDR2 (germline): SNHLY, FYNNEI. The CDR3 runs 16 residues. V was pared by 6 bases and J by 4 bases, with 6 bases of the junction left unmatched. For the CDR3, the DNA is TGTGCCAGCAGAGGACTAGCGGGAGGGCCCCGAGAGACCCAGTACTTC. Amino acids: CASRGLAGGPRETQYF.

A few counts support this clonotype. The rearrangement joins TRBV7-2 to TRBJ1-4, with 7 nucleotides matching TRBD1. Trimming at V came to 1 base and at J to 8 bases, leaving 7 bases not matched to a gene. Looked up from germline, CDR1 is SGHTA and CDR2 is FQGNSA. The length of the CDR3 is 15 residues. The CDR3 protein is CASSLGGGGQEKLFF. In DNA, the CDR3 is TGTGCCAGCAGCTTAGGGGGAGGGGGACAGGAAAAACTGTTTTTT.

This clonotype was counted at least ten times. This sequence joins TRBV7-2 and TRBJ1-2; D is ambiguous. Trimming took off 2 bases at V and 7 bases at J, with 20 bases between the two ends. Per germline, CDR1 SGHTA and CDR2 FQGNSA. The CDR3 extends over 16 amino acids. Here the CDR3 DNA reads TGTGCCAGCAGCTTAAGAGACACCAGAAAAAATCGTGGCTACACCTTC. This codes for CASSLRDTRKNRGYTF.

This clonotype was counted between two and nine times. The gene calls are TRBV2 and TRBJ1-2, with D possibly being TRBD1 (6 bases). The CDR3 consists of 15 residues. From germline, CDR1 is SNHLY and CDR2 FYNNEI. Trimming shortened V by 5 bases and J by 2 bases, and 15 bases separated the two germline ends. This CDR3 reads CASSYAQGYNYGYTF. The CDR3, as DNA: TGTGCCAGCAGTTACGCACAGGGCTACAACTATGGCTACACCTTC.

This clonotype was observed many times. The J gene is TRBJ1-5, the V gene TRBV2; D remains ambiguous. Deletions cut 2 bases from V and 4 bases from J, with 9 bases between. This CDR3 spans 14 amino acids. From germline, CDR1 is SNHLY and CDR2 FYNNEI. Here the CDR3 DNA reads TGTGCCAGCAGTGAAAGGAGCGTTAATCAGCCCCAGCATTTT. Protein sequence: CASSERSVNQPQHF.

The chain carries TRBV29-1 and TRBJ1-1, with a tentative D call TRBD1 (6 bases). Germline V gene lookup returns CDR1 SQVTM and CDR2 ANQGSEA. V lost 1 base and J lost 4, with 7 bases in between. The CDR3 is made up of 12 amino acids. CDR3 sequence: CSVEGGRTEAFF. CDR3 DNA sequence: TGCAGCGTTGAAGGGGGGCGCACTGAAGCTTTCTTT.